This entry lists 22 T cell receptor beta chains sequenced from one sample in a study of identical twins. TCRdb re-derived calls from the 5' RACE reads in MiXCR, one entry per CDR3 protein. The top ten clones hold around 7.2% of a sample with 350,000 or so distinct CDR3 sequences, about 12% of them seen once. The sample also formed part of further work on yellow fever vaccine responses in identical twins.

What was sequenced was CD8+ T cells sorted from blood. The receptor set was obtained from a young woman in good health.

This clonotype was recorded a few times. The chain has TRBV29-1 and TRBJ1-1, with TRBD1 matching 9 bases. The CDR3 runs to 12 residues. V gave up 7 bases and J gave up 5 bases; unmatched junction bases: 5. Germline loops: CDR1 SQVTM, CDR2 ANQGSEA. In nucleotides, the CDR3 is TGCAGCGCCGTGACAGGGGGGACTGAAGCTTTCTTT. It specifies CSAVTGGTEAFF.

This clonotype was seen ten or more times. The V gene is TRBV5-1, the J gene TRBJ1-1; D is unclear. Per the germline V gene, CDR1 is SGHRS and CDR2 is YFSETQ. V gave up 0 bases and J gave up 1 base, with 19 bases separating them. This CDR3 is built from 18 residues. CDR3 amino acids: CASSLVGEPPLTNTEAFF. The DNA for the CDR3 is TGCGCCAGCAGCTTGGTTGGGGAGCCACCACTCACGAACACTGAAGCTTTCTTT.

This chain connects TRBV5-5 to TRBJ2-5; D is possibly TRBD1 or TRBD2 (5 bases each). V was cut by 0 bases and J by 5 bases, with 14 bases left in between. This CDR3 comprises 15 residues. Looked up from germline, CDR1 is SGHKS and CDR2 is YYEKEE (reference sequence). CDR3 loop: CASSLAGTARETQYF. The CDR3 DNA follows: TGTGCCAGCAGCTTGGCAGGGACCGCCCGGGAGACCCAGTACTTC.

The chain uses TRBV20-1 and TRBJ2-7; D unresolved. Trimming cost V 4 bases and J 4 bases, with 11 bases left between them. Germline V gives CDR1 DFQATT, CDR2 SNEGSKA (reference sequence). CDR3 length: 12 amino acids. CDR3 sequence (DNA): TGCAGTGCTACCAGCGACTCTTACGAGCAGTACTTC. Its translation is CSATSDSYEQYF.

This clonotype was seen at least ten times. This rearrangement joins TRBV4-1 to TRBJ2-3; either TRBD1 or TRBD2 may supply D (5 bases each). CDR3 size: 15 residues. Per the germline V gene, CDR1 is MGHRA and CDR2 is YSYEKL. Trimming shortened V by 0 bases and J by 4 bases, and 11 bases separated the two germline ends. In DNA, the CDR3 is TGCGCCAGCAGCCAAGAAGGGGCGAGGGCAGATACGCAGTATTTT. Its translation is CASSQEGARADTQYF.

This clonotype was counted only a few times. The rearrangement links TRBV13 to TRBJ2-1; D possibly matches TRBD1 or TRBD2 (5 bases each). Germline lookup yields CDR1 PRHDT and CDR2 FYEKMQ (reference sequence). The CDR3 contains 14 residues. V lost 5 bases and J 8 bases, leaving 16 bases between the germline ends. The CDR3 sequence is CASSAGTKLYEQFF. The DNA for the CDR3 is TGTGCCAGCAGCGCCGGGACCAAGTTGTATGAGCAGTTCTTC.

This clonotype was counted only a few times. The chain is built from TRBV2 and TRBJ2-1; 9 nucleotides align to TRBD2. The CDR3 consists of 18 residues. The V and J ends lost 2 bases and 10 bases, in that order; junction bases with no gene match: 18. Germline V lookup: CDR1 SNHLY, CDR2 FYNNEI. This CDR3 is CASSESREAGGRFGEQFF. The DNA for the CDR3 is TGTGCCAGCAGTGAAAGTCGAGAAGCGGGAGGAAGGTTTGGGGAGCAGTTCTTC.

V usage is TRBV5-1 and J usage is TRBJ2-2; a possible D gene is TRBD1 (5 bases). V was shortened by 4 bases and J by 1 base, with 8 bases between the two germline ends. CDR1 is SGHRS and CDR2 is YFSETQ in the germline V gene. This CDR3 contains 14 residues. The CDR3 region has the DNA TGCGCCAGCAGCACGGACATGAACACCGGGGAGCTGTTTTTT. Protein sequence: CASSTDMNTGELFF.

This clonotype was seen at least ten times. The chain joins TRBV20-1 to TRBJ1-1; 8 bases map to TRBD1. Unmatched junction bases numbered 5, after V lost 5 bases and J lost 3 bases. Per germline, CDR1 DFQATT and CDR2 SNEGSKA (reference sequence). The CDR3 loop spans 13 amino acids. In DNA, the CDR3 is TGCAGTGCTGGGACAGGCAGGGACACTGAAGCTTTCTTT. Translation: CSAGTGRDTEAFF.

This clonotype occurred many times. The chain has TRBV12-3 or TRBV12-4 and TRBJ1-1; D gene uncertain. Trimming pared 8 bases from V and 0 bases from J, leaving 10 bases between. The CDR3 sequence is 13 residues long. The CDR3 is CASSLGLNTEAFF. As DNA, the CDR3 is TGTGCCAGCTCCCTAGGATTGAACACTGAAGCTTTCTTT.

The chain has TRBV25-1 and TRBJ2-2, with D possibly called TRBD1 or TRBD2 (5 bases each). This CDR3 is 15 amino acids long. The germline V gene has CDR1 MGHDK and CDR2 SYGVNS. Between the trimmed V and J ends, which lost 1 base and 1 base, there was a span of 7 bases. The CDR3 loop is CASSEWGRNTGELFF. The DNA for the CDR3 is TGTGCCAGCAGTGAATGGGGGAGGAACACCGGGGAGCTGTTTTTT.

This clonotype has only a few counts. This chain connects TRBV5-1 to TRBJ2-7; 8 positions agree with TRBD2. Germline V gives CDR1 SGHRS, CDR2 YFSETQ. The junction had 10 bases not matched to a gene; V was cut back by 3 bases and J by 5 bases. This CDR3 has 15 residues. The CDR3 coding sequence is TGCGCCAGCAGCTCGCGACTAGCGAATGTGGACGAGCAGTACTTC. Amino acid sequence: CASSSRLANVDEQYF.

The CDR3 loop reads CATSPGVHEQFF. CDR3 DNA sequence: TGTGCCACCAGTCCCGGGGTCCATGAGCAGTTCTTC. V usage is TRBV24-1 and J usage is TRBJ2-1; possible D gene TRBD2, 5 bases. Germline V lookup: CDR1 KGHDR, CDR2 SFDVKD. The CDR3 totals 12 residues. V was trimmed by 6 bases and J by 8 bases, leaving 10 bases between them.

This clonotype was observed a handful of times. The chain employs TRBV7-8 and TRBJ2-7, with D possibly TRBD1 on 5 matching bases. This CDR3 contains 16 residues. V lost 1 base and J lost 3, with 16 bases in between. The germline CDR1 and CDR2 sequences are SGHVS and FQNEAQ. The DNA of the CDR3 is TGTGCCAGCAGCTTAGGAGCCAGGGATAAACTCTACGAGCAGTACGTC. Translation: CASSLGARDKLYEQYV.

This clonotype was seen ten or more times. This CDR3 is CSASSEDWIQPLWGYTF. The CDR3 bases are TGCAGTGCTTCTTCAGAGGATTGGATACAGCCCCTATGGGGCTACACCTTC. This chain links TRBV20-1 with TRBJ1-2; D not certain. The CDR3 totals 17 residues. Trimming stripped 5 bases from V and 8 bases from J, with 30 bases between. The V gene's germline CDR1 is DFQATT and CDR2 SNEGSKA (reference sequence).

Only a few counts were recorded for this clonotype. The V gene is TRBV6-4, the J gene TRBJ2-1, with 7 bases matching TRBD1. The germline V gene encodes CDR1 MRHNA and CDR2 SNTAGT. The CDR3 runs 13 residues. Germline trimming cut 0 bases from V and 9 bases from J; bases unmatched to any gene: 2. CDR3 in amino acids: CASSDSNRGEQFF. CDR3 nucleotide sequence: TGTGCCAGCAGTGACTCTAACAGGGGTGAGCAGTTCTTC.

This clonotype turned up a few times. This chain uses TRBV4-2 with TRBJ2-4; D is uncertain. The V and J ends lost 0 bases and 4 bases respectively, with 19 bases between them. Per germline, CDR1 LGHNA and CDR2 YNFKEQ. The CDR3 has 18 amino acids. In DNA form, the CDR3 reads TGTGCCAGCAGCCAAGATCGTCGTCAAGGGAACAAAAAAAACATTCAGTACTTC. Translating it yields CASSQDRRQGNKKNIQYF.

This clonotype was found a few times. The CDR3: CASSLGADEQYF. CDR3 bases: TGCGCCAGCAGCCTCGGAGCGGACGAGCAGTACTTC. The chain is built from TRBV4-1 and TRBJ2-7, with D maybe TRBD2 (5 bases). The CDR3 extends over 12 amino acids. Germline V CDR1 and CDR2: MGHRA, YSYEKL. Trimming left V 4 bases short and J 5 bases short, with 9 bases between.

V and J are TRBV3-1 and TRBJ1-2, with a possible D match to TRBD1 (5 bases). The germline CDR1 and CDR2 sequences are LGHDT and YNNKEL (reference sequence). V was pared by 4 bases and J by 5 bases, with 14 bases between. The CDR3 totals 14 residues. CDR3 protein: CASSPRGGDYGYTF. For the CDR3, the DNA is TGTGCCAGCAGCCCCCGAGGAGGGGATTATGGCTACACCTTC.

The V and J genes are TRBV12-3 or TRBV12-4 and TRBJ2-1; 10 nucleotides agree with TRBD2. The CDR3 runs to 15 residues. V was pared by 7 bases and J by 0 bases, with 3 bases of the junction left unmatched. CDR3: CASTLAGSSYNEQFF. The CDR3 nucleotides read TGTGCCAGCACACTAGCGGGGAGCTCCTACAATGAGCAGTTCTTC.

The table lists this clonotype with a few counts. This sequence joins TRBV5-6 and TRBJ1-2, with D unresolved. V lost 3 bases and J 2 bases, leaving 8 bases between the germline ends. Per germline, CDR1 SGHDT and CDR2 YYEEEE. This CDR3 region has 13 residues. CDR3 in DNA: TGTGCCAGCAGCTCCAGCGGAAACTATGGCTACACCTTC. This encodes CASSSSGNYGYTF.

The chain employs TRBV7-6 and TRBJ2-1, with D perhaps assigned TRBD1 or TRBD2 (5 bases each). Trimming took 1 base from V and 6 from J, leaving 25 bases between them. The V gene's germline CDR1 is SGHVS and CDR2 FNYEAQ. CDR3 length: 19 amino acids. DNA of the CDR3: TGTGCCAGCAGCTTAGGAGCGGCTACTAGTACCTGGGGGTCCAATGAGCAGTTCTTC. Protein: CASSLGAATSTWGSNEQFF.